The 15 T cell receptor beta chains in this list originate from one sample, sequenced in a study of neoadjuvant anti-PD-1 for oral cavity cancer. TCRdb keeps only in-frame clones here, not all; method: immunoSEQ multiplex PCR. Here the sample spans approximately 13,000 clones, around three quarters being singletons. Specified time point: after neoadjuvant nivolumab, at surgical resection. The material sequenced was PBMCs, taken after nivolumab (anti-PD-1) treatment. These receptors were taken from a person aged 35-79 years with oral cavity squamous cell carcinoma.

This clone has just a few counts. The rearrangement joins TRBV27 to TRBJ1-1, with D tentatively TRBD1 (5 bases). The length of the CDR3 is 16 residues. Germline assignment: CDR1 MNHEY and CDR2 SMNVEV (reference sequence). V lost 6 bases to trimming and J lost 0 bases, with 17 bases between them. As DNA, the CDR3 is TGTGCCAGCAGCCTGGGGGTCTCTGGATTGAACACTGAAGCTTTCTTT. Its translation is CASSLGVSGLNTEAFF.

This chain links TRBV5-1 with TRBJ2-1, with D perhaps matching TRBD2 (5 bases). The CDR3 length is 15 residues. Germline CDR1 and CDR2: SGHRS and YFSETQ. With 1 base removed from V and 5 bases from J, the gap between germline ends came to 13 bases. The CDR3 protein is CASSLRVSDNNEQFF. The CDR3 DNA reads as TGCGCCAGCAGCTTGAGGGTTAGCGACAACAATGAGCAGTTCTTC.

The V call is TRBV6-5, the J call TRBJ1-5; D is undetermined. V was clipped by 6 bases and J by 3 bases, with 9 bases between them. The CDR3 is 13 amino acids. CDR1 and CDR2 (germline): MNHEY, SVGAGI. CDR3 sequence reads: CASSRSYNQPQHF. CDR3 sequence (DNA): TGTGCCAGCAGCCGTTCCTACAATCAGCCCCAGCATTTT.

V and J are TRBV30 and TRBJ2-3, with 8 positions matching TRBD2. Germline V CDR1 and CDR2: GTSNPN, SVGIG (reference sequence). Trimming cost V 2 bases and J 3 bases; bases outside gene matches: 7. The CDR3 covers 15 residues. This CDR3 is CAWSPTSANTDTQYF. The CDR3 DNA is TGTGCCTGGAGTCCGACTAGCGCGAATACAGATACGCAGTATTTT.

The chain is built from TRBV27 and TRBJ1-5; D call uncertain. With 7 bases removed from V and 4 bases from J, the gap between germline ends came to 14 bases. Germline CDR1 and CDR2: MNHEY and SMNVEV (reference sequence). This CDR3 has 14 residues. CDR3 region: CASTASIRNQPQHF. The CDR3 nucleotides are TGTGCCAGCACCGCATCTATCAGGAATCAGCCCCAGCATTTT.

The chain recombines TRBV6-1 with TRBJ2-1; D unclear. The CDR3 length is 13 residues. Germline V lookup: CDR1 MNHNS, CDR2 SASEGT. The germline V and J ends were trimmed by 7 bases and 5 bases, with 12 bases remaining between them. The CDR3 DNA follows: TGTGCCAGCACAGCCGGACGGCACAATGAGCAGTTCTTC. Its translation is CASTAGRHNEQFF.

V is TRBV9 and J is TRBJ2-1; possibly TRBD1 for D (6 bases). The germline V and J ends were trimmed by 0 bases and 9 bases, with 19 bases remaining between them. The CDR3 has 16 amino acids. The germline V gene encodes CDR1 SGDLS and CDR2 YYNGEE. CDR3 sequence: CASSVEAGAFSGEQFF. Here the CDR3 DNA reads TGTGCCAGCAGCGTAGAGGCAGGGGCCTTCTCGGGTGAGCAGTTCTTC.

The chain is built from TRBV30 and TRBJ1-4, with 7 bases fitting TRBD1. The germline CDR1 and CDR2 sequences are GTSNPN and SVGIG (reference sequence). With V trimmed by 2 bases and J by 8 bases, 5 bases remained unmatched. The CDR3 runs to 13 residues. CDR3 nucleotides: TGTGCCTGGAGTAGGGGGCTAGGGGAAAAACTGTTTTTT. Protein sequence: CAWSRGLGEKLFF.

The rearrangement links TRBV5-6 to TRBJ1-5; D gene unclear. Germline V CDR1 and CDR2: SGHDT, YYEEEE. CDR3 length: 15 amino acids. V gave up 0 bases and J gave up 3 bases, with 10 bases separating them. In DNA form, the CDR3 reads TGTGCCAGCAGCTTGGCCCCCATAGACAATCAGCCCCAGCATTTT. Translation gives CASSLAPIDNQPQHF.

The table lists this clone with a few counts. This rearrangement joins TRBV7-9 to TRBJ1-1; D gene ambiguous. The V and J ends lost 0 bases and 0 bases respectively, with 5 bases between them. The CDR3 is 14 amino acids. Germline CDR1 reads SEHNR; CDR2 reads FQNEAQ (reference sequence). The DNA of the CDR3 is TGTGCCAGCAGCTTAGCAGGGTTGAACACTGAAGCTTTCTTT. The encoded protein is CASSLAGLNTEAFF.

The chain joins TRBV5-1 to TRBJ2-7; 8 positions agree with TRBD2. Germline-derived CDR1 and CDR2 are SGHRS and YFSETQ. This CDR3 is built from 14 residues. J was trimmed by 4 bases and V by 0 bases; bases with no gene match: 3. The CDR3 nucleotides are TGCGCCAGCAGCTTGGACGGCGGGAGGTACGAGCAGTACTTC. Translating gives CASSLDGGRYEQYF.

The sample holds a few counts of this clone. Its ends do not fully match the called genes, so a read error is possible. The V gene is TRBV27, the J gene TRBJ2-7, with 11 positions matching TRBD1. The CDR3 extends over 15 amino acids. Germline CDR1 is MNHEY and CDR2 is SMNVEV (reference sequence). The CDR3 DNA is TGTGCCAGCAGTATATCCGGGACAGGGGGTAGTAAGCAGTACTTC. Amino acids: CASSISGTGGSKQYF.

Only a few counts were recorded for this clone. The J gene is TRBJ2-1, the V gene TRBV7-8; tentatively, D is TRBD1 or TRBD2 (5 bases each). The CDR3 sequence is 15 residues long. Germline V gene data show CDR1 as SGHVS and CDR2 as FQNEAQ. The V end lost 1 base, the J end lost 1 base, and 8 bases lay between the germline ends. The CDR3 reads CASSLDGASYNEQFF. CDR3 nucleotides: TGTGCCAGCAGCTTAGACGGGGCATCCTACAATGAGCAGTTCTTC. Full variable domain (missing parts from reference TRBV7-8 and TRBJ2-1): GAGVSQSPRYKVAKRGQDVALRCDPISGHVSLFWYQQALGQGPEFLTYFQNEAQLDKSGLPSDRFFAERPEGSVSTLKIQRTQQEDSAVYLCASSLDGASYNEQFFGPGTRLTVL.

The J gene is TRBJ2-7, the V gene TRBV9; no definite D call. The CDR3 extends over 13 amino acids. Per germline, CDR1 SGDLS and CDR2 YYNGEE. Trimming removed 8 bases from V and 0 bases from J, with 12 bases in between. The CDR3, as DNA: TGTGCCAGTGGTGACTCGAGCTCCTACGAGCAGTACTTC. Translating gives CASGDSSSYEQYF.

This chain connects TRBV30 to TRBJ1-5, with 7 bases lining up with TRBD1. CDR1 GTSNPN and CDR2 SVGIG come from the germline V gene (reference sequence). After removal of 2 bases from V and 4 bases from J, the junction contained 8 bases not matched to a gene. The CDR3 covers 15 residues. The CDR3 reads CAWSYGPDRNQPQHF. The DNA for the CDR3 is TGTGCCTGGAGTTACGGGCCGGACAGGAATCAGCCCCAGCATTTT.